This TCR beta chain was sequenced during a study of blood T cell repertoires in COVID-19 (TCRdb year 2020). Describing the broader study: Samples covering the acute and convalescent phases of COVID-19 were provided by collaborators in the United States, Italy and Spain. The prospective study material was composed of cDNA or gDNA derived from T cells, B-cell-depleted T cells, or PBMCs. The repertoires were released in a freely available public database meant as a resource for research on the immune response to SARS-CoV-2. The sample metadata nearly always contained a de-identified subject ID, COVID-19 status, age in years and sex. Where HLA class I and class II types were available, the types were taken from metadata supplied by the sample provider, not from assay-based typing. Subjects who had been exposed to COVID-19, were actively infected with it, or had recovered from it provided the deeply sampled blood TCRbeta repertoires that made up the dataset. The samples were drawn from two sources: the first 160 participants of the ongoing ImmuneRACE study, and 1,254 subjects contributed by 6 global collaborators. Study-wide findings and limitations: The quantity of clinical and demographic metadata differed by source and by participant and was supplied without curation.

In Seattle, one collaborating source enrolled patients while the infection was active and tracked those patients longitudinally over the course of disease. Collaborating institutions collected whole blood in K2EDTA tubes following their own protocols. For TCRbeta analysis, collaborators shipped samples in one of three forms: frozen whole blood, isolated PBMCs, or DNA extracted from either of those sample types. The CDR3, from cysteine to phenylalanine, totals 17 residues. The sequence is cut down to CDR3 DNA, 51 bases in frame from base 1. At the junction V is shortened by 1 base and J by 7 bases, with 21 bases in between. From the germline V gene, CDR1 is KGHDR and CDR2 is SFDVKD. Comment on this clone: The target of this receptor is not known. No base qualities exist here, and no much larger clone lies one base off it.

TCRbeta CDR3 regions were amplified from genomic DNA by means of the immunoSEQ Assay, a bias-controlled multiplex PCR. The original methods were these. The number of nucleated cells in each sample was estimated by amplification of reference gene primers within the assay. To quantify the absolute abundance of each unique TCRbeta CDR3 rearrangement, sequence reads were collapsed and filtered. Productive Simpson clonality was computed per sample as the square root of Simpson's diversity index over productive rearrangements. The source is immuneACCESS, and TCRdb retained only in-frame sequences with V and J called. Part of the clones is not carried over; for the studies checked, unresolved V genes explain less than half of this, and the remainder is unexplained. V and J calls and clone size are those listed in that table; D and trimming were worked out from the DNA. Present in this sample are some 180,000 clones, approximately 90% of which were seen just once. Of the sample, approximately 4.6% is held by the ten largest clones.

The specimen sequenced was peripheral blood. The origin of this receptor is a man younger than 35 with COVID-19, enrolled during active disease. The sequence is built from TRBV24-1 and TRBJ1-2, with no reliable assignment of the D segment. The nucleotide sequence is given as TGTGCCACCAGTGATTTTAAGATTGCTTCGGGTTTCGGTGGCTACACCTTC. Translation gives CATSDFKIASGFGGYTF.